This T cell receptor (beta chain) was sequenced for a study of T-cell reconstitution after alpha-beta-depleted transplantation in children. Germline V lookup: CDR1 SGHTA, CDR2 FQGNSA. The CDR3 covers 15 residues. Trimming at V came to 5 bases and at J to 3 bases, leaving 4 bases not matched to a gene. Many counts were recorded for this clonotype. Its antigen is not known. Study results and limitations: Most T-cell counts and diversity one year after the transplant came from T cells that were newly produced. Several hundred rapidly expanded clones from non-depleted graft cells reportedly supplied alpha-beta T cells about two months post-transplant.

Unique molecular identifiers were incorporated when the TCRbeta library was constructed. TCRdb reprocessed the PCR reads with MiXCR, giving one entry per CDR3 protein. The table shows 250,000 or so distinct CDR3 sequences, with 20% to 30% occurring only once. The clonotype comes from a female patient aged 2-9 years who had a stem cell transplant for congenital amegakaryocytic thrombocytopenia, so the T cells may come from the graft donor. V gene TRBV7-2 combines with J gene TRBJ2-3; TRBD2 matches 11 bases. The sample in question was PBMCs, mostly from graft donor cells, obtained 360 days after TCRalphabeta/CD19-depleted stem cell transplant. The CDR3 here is CASSPRLAGTDTQYF. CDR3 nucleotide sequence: TGTGCCAGCAGCCCCCGACTAGCGGGGACAGATACGCAGTATTTT.